This T cell receptor (beta chain) comes out of a study of blood T cell repertoires in COVID-19. On the study more broadly: There were acute and convalescent COVID-19 samples, and they came from the United States, Italy and Spain. PBMCs, B-cell-depleted T cells, or T cells provided the cDNA or gDNA that made up the material.

Germline lookup yields CDR1 SNHLY and CDR2 FYNNEI. The CDR3 has 14 amino acids. V was shortened by 7 bases and J by 0 bases, with 10 bases between the two germline ends. Sequenced by immunoSEQ multiplex PCR; TCRdb stores in-frame clones only, minus some. The profile shows about 300,000 clones, roughly 90% of them singletons. This clonotype was obtained from a man aged 18 to 30 who had recovered from COVID-19. The chain links TRBV2 to TRBJ1-5; unclear D gene. The source material was peripheral blood. CDR3 DNA sequence: TGTGCCAGCAAGGAGTACTCTAGCAATCAGCCCCAGCATTTT. Its translation is CASKEYSSNQPQHF.